Given below is one T cell receptor (beta chain) in context. Its antigen is not identified. The data were obtained in a study of T cell responses to AZD1222 COVID-19 vaccine. The germline CDR1 and CDR2 sequences are SGHRS and YFSETQ. CDR3 length equals 15 residues. V was shortened by 4 bases and J by 0 bases, with 11 bases between the two germline ends. Sequenced by immunoSEQ multiplex PCR; TCRdb stores in-frame clones only, minus some. The sample yields approximately 150,000 clones, approximately 90% seen once. Regarding the study as a whole: Baseline serostatus was positive in only a handful of AZD1222 recipients. Spike-specific TCR breadth rose after two AZD1222 doses, and depth rose as well.

Here the sequenced sample was peripheral blood, taken on day 0 of AZD1222 vaccination. This chain joins TRBV5-1 and TRBJ1-3; D is uncertain. The receptor was isolated from an adult in good health. This chain's CDR3 is CASSPLTSSGNTIYF. The CDR3 DNA reads TGCGCCAGCAGCCCCCTCACGAGCTCTGGAAACACCATATATTTT. The whole variable domain, remainder taken from reference TRBV5-1 and TRBJ1-3, is KAGVTQTPRYLIKTRGQQVTLSCSPISGHRSVSWYQQTPGQGLQFLFEYFSETQRNKGNFPGRFSGRQFSNSRSEMNVSTLELGDSALYLCASSPLTSSGNTIYFGEGSWLTVV.